This T cell receptor beta chain stems from a study of cytomegalovirus exposure and HLA in healthy donors. Assay used: immunoSEQ multiplex PCR; TCRdb lists only in-frame clones, some missing. The data show hundreds of thousands of clones, roughly 88% seen once. Turning to this clone: Its antigen is unidentified.

General observations from the study: TCR sequences were mostly rare, though some public TCRs occurred in many donors. In vitro checks showed that a few CMV-associated chains really do target CMV antigens.

The CDR3 loop spans 14 amino acids. Trimming removed 0 bases at V and 2 bases at J, with 8 bases between. Germline assignment: CDR1 KGHSH and CDR2 LQKENI. The origin of this receptor is a young woman in good health and CMV-seronegative. The sequencing input was PBMCs. The genes are TRBV18 and TRBJ2-7; no clear D gene. CDR3 amino acids: CASSPPQRTYEQYF. As DNA, the CDR3 is TGTGCCAGCTCACCACCCCAGCGCACCTACGAGCAGTACTTC. The whole variable domain, remainder taken from reference TRBV18 and TRBJ2-7, is NAGVMQNPRHLVRRRGQEARLRCSPMKGHSHVYWYRQLPEEGLKFMVYLQKENIIDESGMPKERFSAEFPKEGPSILRIQQVVRGDSAAYFCASSPPQRTYEQYFGPGTRLTVT.